What follows describes a single TCR beta chain. Its antigen is not identified. Positively selected for CCR7, the CD45RO-negative cells used as naive CD8 cells excluded terminally differentiated effector memory CD45RA+ cells. These data come from a study of shared clonotypes between healthy human individuals. It was roughly 200 ng DNA, around 33,000 T cell genomes, that sorted-subset replicate PCRs used. TCRdb's copy holds only in-frame clones and misses some; the assay was immunoSEQ multiplex PCR. The sample holds approximately 590,000 clones, about 95% seen once. V gave up 5 bases and J gave up 4 bases, with 17 bases separating them. This CDR3 region has 15 residues. From germline, CDR1 is MDHEN and CDR2 SYDVKM. Study observations and caveats: What naive subsets generally showed was a larger estimated richness than memory subsets showed.

The sample consisted of naive CD8+ T cells sorted from blood. The chain joins TRBV28 to TRBJ1-1; D gene ambiguous. The receptor comes from a young woman in good health. The DNA for the CDR3 is TGTGCCAGCAGTCCACTCCAGGTGCGGGTCACTGAAGCTTTCTTT. Its protein is CASSPLQVRVTEAFF.